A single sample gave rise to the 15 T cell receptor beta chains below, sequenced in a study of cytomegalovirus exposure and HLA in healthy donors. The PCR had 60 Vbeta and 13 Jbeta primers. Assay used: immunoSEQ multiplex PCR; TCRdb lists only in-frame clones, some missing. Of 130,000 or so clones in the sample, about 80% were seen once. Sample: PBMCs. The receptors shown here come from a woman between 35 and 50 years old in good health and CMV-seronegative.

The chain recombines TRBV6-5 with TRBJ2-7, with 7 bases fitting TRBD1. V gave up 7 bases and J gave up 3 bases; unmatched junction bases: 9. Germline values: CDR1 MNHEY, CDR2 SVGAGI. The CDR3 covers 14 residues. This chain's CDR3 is CASKKQGIGYEQYF. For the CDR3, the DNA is TGTGCCAGCAAAAAACAGGGGATAGGCTACGAGCAGTACTTC.

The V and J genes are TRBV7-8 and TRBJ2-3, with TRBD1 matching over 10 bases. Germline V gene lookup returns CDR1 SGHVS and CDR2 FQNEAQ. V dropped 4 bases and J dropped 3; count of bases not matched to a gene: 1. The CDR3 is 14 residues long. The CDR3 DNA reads TGTGCCAGCAGCTGGGACAGGGGTACAGATACGCAGTATTTT. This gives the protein CASSWDRGTDTQYF.

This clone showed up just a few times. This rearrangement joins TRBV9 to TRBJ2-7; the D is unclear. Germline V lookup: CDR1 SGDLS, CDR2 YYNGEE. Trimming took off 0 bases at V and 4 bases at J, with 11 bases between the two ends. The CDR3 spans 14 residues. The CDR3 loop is CASSVGAGNYEQYF. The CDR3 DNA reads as TGTGCCAGCAGCGTAGGAGCAGGAAATTACGAGCAGTACTTC.

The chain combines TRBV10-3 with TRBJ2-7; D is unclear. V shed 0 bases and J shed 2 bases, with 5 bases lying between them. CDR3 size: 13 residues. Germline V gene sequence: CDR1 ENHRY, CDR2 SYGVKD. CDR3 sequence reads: CAISESQTYEQYF. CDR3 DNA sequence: TGTGCCATCAGTGAGTCGCAGACCTACGAGCAGTACTTC.

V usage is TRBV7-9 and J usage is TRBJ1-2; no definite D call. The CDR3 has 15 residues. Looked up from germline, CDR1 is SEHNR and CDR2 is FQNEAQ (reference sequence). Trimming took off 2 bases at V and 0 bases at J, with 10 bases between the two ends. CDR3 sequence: CASSLLGGTNYGYTF. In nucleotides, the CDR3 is TGTGCCAGCAGCTTACTGGGAGGTACTAACTATGGCTACACCTTC. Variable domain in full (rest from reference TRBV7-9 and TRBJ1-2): DTGVSQNPRHKITKRGQNVTFRCDPISEHNRLYWYRQTLGQGPEFLTYFQNEAQLEKSRLLSDRFSAERPKGSFSTLEIQRTEQGDSAMYLCASSLLGGTNYGYTFGSGTRLTVV.

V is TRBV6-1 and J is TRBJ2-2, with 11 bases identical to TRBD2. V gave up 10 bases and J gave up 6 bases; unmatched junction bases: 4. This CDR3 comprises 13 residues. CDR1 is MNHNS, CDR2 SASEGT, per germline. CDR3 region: CATLAGAAGELFF. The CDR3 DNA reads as TGTGCCACACTAGCGGGGGCGGCCGGGGAGCTGTTTTTT.

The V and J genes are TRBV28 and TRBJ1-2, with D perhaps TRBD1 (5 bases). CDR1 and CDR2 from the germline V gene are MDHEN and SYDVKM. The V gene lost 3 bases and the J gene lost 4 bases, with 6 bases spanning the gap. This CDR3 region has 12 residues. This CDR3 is CASSLTVYGYTF. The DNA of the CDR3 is TGTGCCAGCAGTTTGACAGTCTATGGCTACACCTTC.

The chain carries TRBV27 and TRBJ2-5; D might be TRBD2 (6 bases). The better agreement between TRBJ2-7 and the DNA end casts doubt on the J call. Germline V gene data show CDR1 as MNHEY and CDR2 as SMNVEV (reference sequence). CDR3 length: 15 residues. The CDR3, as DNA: TGTGCCAGCAGTTTATCCGGGGGAGGCTCCTACGAGCAGTACTTC. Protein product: CASSLSGGGSYEQYF.

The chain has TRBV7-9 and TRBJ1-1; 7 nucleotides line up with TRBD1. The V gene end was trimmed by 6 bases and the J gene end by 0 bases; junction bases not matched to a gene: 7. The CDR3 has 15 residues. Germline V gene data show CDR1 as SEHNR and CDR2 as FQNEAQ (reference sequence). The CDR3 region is CASSLYTGVNTEAFF. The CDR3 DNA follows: TGTGCCAGCAGTTTGTACACAGGGGTGAACACTGAAGCTTTCTTT.

CDR3 DNA: TGCGCCAGCAGCCAAGGAATTTTCGGCGGGAGAAAGAACTACGAGCAGTACTTC. As protein: CASSQGIFGGRKNYEQYF. The chain combines TRBV4-1 with TRBJ2-7; 7 bases line up with TRBD2. The CDR3 runs 18 residues. The V gene end was trimmed by 1 base and the J gene end by 3 bases; junction bases not matched to a gene: 15. Per germline, CDR1 MGHRA and CDR2 YSYEKL.

CDR3 amino acids: CASSPRRAAGGELFF. As DNA, the CDR3 is TGTGCCAGCTCTCCCCGGAGAGCGGCGGGCGGGGAGCTGTTTTTT. The chain combines TRBV11-1 with TRBJ2-2; a possible D gene is TRBD2 (5 bases). Germline V CDR1 and CDR2: SGHAT, FQDESV (reference sequence). CDR3 length equals 15 residues. V shed 8 bases and J shed 7 bases, with 20 bases lying between them. Drawing the rest from reference TRBV11-1 and TRBJ2-2, the complete variable domain is EAEVAQSPRYKITEKSQAVAFWCDPISGHATLYWYRQILGQGPELLVQFQDESVVDDSQLPKDRFSAERLKGVDSTLKIQPAELGDSAMYLCASSPRRAAGGELFFGEGSRLTVL.

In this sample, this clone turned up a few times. The CDR3 region is CAWSSLYGRLNEQFF. The CDR3 DNA is TGTGCCTGGAGTTCCCTCTACGGGAGATTGAATGAGCAGTTCTTC. J is TRBJ2-1 and V is TRBV30, with D possibly TRBD2 on 6 matching bases. Trimming took 2 bases from V and 7 from J, leaving 18 bases between them. This CDR3 region has 15 residues. The V gene's germline CDR1 is GTSNPN and CDR2 SVGIG (reference sequence).

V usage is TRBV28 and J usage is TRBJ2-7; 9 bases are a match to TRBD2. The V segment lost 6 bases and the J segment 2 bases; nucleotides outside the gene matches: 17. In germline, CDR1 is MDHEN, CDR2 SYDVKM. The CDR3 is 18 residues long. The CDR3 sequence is CASSPPPIDSGGTYEQYF. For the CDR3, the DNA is TGTGCCAGCAGCCCCCCCCCTATTGATAGCGGGGGTACCTACGAGCAGTACTTC.

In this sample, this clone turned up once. This chain's CDR3 is CASSYDRPAGTQYF. For the CDR3, the DNA is TGTGCCAGCAGTTACGACAGGCCAGCTGGGACCCAGTACTTC. This rearrangement joins TRBV6-6 to TRBJ2-5; tentatively, D is TRBD1 (6 bases). Trimming left V 2 bases short and J 7 bases short, with 14 bases between. The CDR3 spans 14 residues. Germline V gives CDR1 MNHNY, CDR2 SVGAGI (reference sequence).

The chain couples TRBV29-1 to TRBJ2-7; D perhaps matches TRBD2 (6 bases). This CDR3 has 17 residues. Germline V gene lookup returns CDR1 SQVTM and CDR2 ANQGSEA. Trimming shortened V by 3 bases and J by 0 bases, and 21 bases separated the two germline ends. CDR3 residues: CSVEGMGGGPLSYEQYF. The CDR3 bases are TGCAGCGTTGAGGGGATGGGAGGCGGCCCACTCTCCTACGAGCAGTACTTC.